This note documents a single TCR beta chain sequence. Its target is unknown. The data derive from a study of early T cells in non-severe SARS-CoV-2 infection. Study conclusions and caveats: In VDJdb matching, anti-spike CD8 responses were favored while private and CD4 specificities went missing.

There are 15 residues in the CDR3. Trimming removed 6 bases from V and 0 bases from J, with 9 bases in between. Each CDR3 protein is one row after TCRdb ran MiXCR on the 5' RACE reads. There are roughly 70,000 distinct CDR3 sequences in the sample; 18% occur only once, and about 8.4% lies in the top ten. The material was whole blood, obtained at baseline. The V gene is TRBV12-3 or TRBV12-4, the J gene TRBJ1-6, with no clear D. The sequence was collected from an adult who was a healthcare worker with PCR-confirmed SARS-CoV-2 infection or an uninfected control (not recorded which). The CDR3 region is CASSHGSSYNSPLHF. The CDR3 DNA is TGTGCCAGCAGCCACGGGAGCTCCTATAATTCACCCCTCCACTTT.